Following are 10 T cell receptor beta chains from one sample sequenced in a study of blood T cell repertoires in COVID-19. Data came from immunoSEQ multiplex PCR; TCRdb stores just in-frame clones and leaves some out. The data hold some 140,000 clones, with under 85% observed a single time. Material: peripheral blood. These TCRs come from a man aged 55 to 70 with COVID-19, enrolled during active disease.

The CDR3 nucleotides read TGTGCCAGCAGTGACGCCGGACTAGCGGGGGGCAACAATGAGCAGTTCTTC. This codes for CASSDAGLAGGNNEQFF. The rearrangement links TRBV6-4 to TRBJ2-1; 14 bases match TRBD2. The CDR3 covers 17 residues. The germline V gene encodes CDR1 MRHNA and CDR2 SNTAGT. Trimming cost V 2 bases and J 5 bases; bases outside gene matches: 5.

The chain recombines TRBV2 with TRBJ1-6; D possibly corresponds to TRBD1 (6 bases). Trimming pared 10 bases from V and 1 base from J, leaving 11 bases between. Germline CDR1 SNHLY, CDR2 FYNNEI. This CDR3 is 14 amino acids long. The CDR3 coding sequence is TGTGCCACCACAGGGAAGTCCTATAATTCACCCCTCCACTTT. Translation gives CATTGKSYNSPLHF.

There are a few counts of this clone. The rearrangement links TRBV11-2 to TRBJ2-7; 7 positions match TRBD1. Trimming took 1 base from V and 2 from J; bases not matched to a gene: 11. CDR3 length equals 17 residues. Germline V gives CDR1 SGHAT, CDR2 FQNNGV. The CDR3: CASSLGKGQRPPYEQYF. The CDR3 DNA reads TGTGCCAGCAGCTTAGGGAAGGGACAGAGACCACCCTACGAGCAGTACTTC.

The chain couples TRBV2 to TRBJ2-7; D is unclear. V lost 7 bases and J lost 1, with 11 bases in between. Germline V CDR1 and CDR2: SNHLY, FYNNEI. The CDR3 length is 13 residues. DNA of the CDR3: TGTGCCAGCATGACTGATAGTTCCTACGAGCAGTACTTC. It codes for CASMTDSSYEQYF. The whole variable domain, remainder taken from reference TRBV2 and TRBJ2-7, is EPEVTQTPSHQVTQMGQEVILRCVPISNHLYFYWYRQILGQKVEFLVSFYNNEISEKSEIFDDQFSVERPDGSNFTLKIRSTKLEDSAMYFCASMTDSSYEQYFGPGTRLTVT.

The rearrangement links TRBV11-2 to TRBJ2-7; 8 bases fit TRBD2. The V segment lost 5 bases and the J segment 5 bases; nucleotides outside the gene matches: 17. CDR1 SGHAT and CDR2 FQNNGV come from the germline V gene. CDR3 size: 17 residues. CDR3 loop: CASSLLHPGTRGHEQYF. CDR3 DNA: TGTGCCAGCAGCCTTCTACATCCCGGGACTAGGGGCCACGAGCAGTACTTC.

The V call is TRBV14, the J call TRBJ2-3, with D perhaps TRBD2 (6 bases). V lost 2 bases and J 1 base, leaving 13 bases between the germline ends. The length of the CDR3 is 16 residues. From germline, CDR1 is SGHDN and CDR2 FVKESK. DNA of the CDR3: TGTGCCAGCAGCCAAATGAGGTCTAGCGGCACAGATACGCAGTATTTT. This codes for CASSQMRSSGTDTQYF.

This clone was picked up one time. V usage is TRBV25-1 and J usage is TRBJ2-7; D remains unclear. V was trimmed by 10 bases and J by 2 bases, leaving 15 bases between them. Germline CDR1 and CDR2: MGHDK and SYGVNS. This CDR3 contains 13 residues. As DNA, the CDR3 is TGTGCCACCCGAGGTTCTCCCCCCTACGAGCAGTACTTC. As protein: CATRGSPPYEQYF.

The chain couples TRBV11-2 to TRBJ1-1; a weak D match, TRBD1 (6 bases). The germline CDR1 and CDR2 sequences are SGHAT and FQNNGV. V was shortened by 4 bases and J by 0 bases, with 21 bases between the two germline ends. This CDR3 has 18 residues. The CDR3 reads CASSYRTATNRMNTEAFF. The CDR3 DNA follows: TGTGCCAGCAGCTACCGGACAGCGACGAACCGAATGAACACTGAAGCTTTCTTT.

The chain joins TRBV2 to TRBJ1-1; the D is unclear. CDR1 and CDR2 from the germline V gene are SNHLY and FYNNEI. The CDR3 runs 14 residues. Trimming pared 6 bases from V and 5 bases from J, leaving 16 bases between. CDR3: CASSYLQVRTEAFF. The CDR3 region has the DNA TGTGCCAGCAGCTATCTCCAGGTTCGGACTGAAGCTTTCTTT.

The V and J genes are TRBV19 and TRBJ2-2; 10 bases align to TRBD1. J gave up 5 bases and V 4 bases, and 1 base lay outside the gene matches. The length of the CDR3 is 14 residues. CDR1 and CDR2 (germline): LNHDA, SQIVND (reference sequence). CDR3 amino acids: CASSRTGGTGELFF. The CDR3 DNA follows: TGTGCCAGTAGTAGGACAGGGGGAACCGGGGAGCTGTTTTTT.